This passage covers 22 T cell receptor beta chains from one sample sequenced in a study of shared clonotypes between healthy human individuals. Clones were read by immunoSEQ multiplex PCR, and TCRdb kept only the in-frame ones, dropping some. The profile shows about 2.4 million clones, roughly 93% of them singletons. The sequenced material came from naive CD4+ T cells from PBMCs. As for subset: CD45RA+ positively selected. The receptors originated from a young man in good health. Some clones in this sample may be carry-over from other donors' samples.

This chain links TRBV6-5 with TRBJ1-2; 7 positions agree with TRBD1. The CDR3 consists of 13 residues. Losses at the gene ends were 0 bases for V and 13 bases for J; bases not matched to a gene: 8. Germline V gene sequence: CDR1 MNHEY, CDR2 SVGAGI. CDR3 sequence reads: CASSYSRNRGSTF. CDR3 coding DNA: TGTGCCAGCAGTTACTCGAGGAACAGGGGTAGCACCTTC.

The CDR3 protein is CATSRDLGRVAKNIQYF. DNA of the CDR3: TGTGCCACCAGCAGAGATTTGGGTCGGGTAGCCAAAAACATTCAGTACTTC. This chain links TRBV15 with TRBJ2-4, with D uncertain. Germline V gene lookup returns CDR1 LNHNV and CDR2 YYDKDF (reference sequence). Trimming removed 0 bases at V and 0 bases at J, with 12 bases between. This CDR3 region has 17 residues.

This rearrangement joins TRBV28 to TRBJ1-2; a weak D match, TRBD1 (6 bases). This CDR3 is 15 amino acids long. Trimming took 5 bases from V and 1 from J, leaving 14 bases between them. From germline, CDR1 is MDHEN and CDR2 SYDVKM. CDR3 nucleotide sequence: TGTGCCAGCAGTCCAGTGGACAGAATTAACTATGGCTACACCTTC. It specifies CASSPVDRINYGYTF.

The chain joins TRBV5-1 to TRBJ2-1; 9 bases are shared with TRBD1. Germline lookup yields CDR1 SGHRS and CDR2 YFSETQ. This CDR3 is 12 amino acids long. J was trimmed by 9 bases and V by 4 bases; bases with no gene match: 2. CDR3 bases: TGCGCCAGCAGCGTGACAGGGGGTGAGCAGTTCTTC. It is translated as CASSVTGGEQFF.

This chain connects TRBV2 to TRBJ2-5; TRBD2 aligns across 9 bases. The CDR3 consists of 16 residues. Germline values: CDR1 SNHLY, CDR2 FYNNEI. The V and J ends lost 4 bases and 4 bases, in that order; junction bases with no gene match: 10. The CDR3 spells CASSGYGVAGVETQYF. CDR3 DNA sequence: TGTGCCAGCAGTGGTTACGGGGTAGCGGGAGTAGAGACCCAGTACTTC.

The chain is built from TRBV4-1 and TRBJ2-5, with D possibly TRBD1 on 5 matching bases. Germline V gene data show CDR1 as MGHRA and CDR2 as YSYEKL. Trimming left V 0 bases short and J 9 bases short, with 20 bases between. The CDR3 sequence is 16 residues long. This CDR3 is CASSQEAGAPVAAQYF. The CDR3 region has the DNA TGCGCCAGCAGCCAAGAGGCTGGGGCGCCGGTCGCGGCCCAGTACTTC.

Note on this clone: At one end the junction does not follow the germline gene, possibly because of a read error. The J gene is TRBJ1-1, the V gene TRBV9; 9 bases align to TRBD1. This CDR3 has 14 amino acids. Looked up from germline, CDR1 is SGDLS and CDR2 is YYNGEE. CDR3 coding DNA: TGTGCCAGCAGCGTAGGGACAGGGGACACTGAAGCTTCCTTT. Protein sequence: CASSVGTGDTEASF.

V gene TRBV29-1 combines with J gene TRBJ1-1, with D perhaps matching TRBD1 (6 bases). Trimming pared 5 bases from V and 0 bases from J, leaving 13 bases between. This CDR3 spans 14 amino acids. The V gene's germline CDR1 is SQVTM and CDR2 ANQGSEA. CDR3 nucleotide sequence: TGCAGCGTTCTCGCGGACAGACTGAACACTGAAGCTTTCTTT. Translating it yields CSVLADRLNTEAFF.

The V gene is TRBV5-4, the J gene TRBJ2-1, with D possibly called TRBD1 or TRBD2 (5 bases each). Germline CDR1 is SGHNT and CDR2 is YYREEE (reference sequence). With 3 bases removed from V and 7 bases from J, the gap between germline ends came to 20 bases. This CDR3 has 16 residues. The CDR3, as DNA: TGTGCCAGCAGCTCTCCGTCGGGGCTAGCCCCGAATGAGCAGTTCTTC. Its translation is CASSSPSGLAPNEQFF.

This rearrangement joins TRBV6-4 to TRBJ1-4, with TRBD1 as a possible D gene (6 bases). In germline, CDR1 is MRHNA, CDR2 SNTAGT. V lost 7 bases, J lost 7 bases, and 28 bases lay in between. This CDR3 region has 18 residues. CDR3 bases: TGTGCCAGCAACCTGCCCTCCCCGGGGGGGGGACAAAGTGAAAAACTGTTTTTT. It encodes CASNLPSPGGGQSEKLFF.

The CDR3 sequence is CASSQGGPGYEQYF. The CDR3 nucleotides read TGTGCCAGCAGCCAGGGAGGGCCGGGCTACGAGCAGTACTTC. The rearrangement links TRBV5-6 to TRBJ2-5; 7 bases fit TRBD2. The J call could be wrong; TRBJ2-7 is a better fit for the DNA end. The germline CDR1 and CDR2 sequences are SGHDT and YYEEEE. The CDR3 sequence is 14 residues long.

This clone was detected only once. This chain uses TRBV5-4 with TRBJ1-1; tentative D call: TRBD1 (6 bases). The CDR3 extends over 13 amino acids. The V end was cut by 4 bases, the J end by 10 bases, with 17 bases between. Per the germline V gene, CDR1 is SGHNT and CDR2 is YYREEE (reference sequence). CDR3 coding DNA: TGTGCCAGCAGCCAAGTCGTTGGGGGCGCAGCTTTCTTT. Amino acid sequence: CASSQVVGGAAFF.

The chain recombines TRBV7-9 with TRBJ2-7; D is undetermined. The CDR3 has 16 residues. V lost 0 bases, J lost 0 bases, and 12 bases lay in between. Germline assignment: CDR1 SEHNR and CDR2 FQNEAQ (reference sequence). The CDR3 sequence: CASSLAGIGNSYEQYF. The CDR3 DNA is TGTGCCAGCAGCTTAGCGGGTATAGGGAACTCCTACGAGCAGTACTTC.

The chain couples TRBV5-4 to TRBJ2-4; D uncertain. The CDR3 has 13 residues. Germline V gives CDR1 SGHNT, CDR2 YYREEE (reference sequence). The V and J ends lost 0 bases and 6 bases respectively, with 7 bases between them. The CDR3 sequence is CASSLDGLNIQYF. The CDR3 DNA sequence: TGTGCCAGCAGCTTGGACGGATTAAACATTCAGTACTTC.

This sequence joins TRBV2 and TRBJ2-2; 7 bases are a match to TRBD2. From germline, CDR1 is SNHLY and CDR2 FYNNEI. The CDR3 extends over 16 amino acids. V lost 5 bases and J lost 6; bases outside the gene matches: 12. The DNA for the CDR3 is TGTGCCAGCAGTCAAAGCGGGGTTGGCTTGGCCGGGGAGCTGTTTTTT. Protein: CASSQSGVGLAGELFF.

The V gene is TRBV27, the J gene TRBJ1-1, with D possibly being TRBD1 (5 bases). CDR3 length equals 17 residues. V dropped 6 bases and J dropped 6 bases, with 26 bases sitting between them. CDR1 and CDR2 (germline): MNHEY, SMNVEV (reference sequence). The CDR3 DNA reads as TGTGCCAGCAGAGCCTTTGGGCAGGGCCCTTGGTTATCTGAAGCTTTCTTT. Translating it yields CASRAFGQGPWLSEAFF.

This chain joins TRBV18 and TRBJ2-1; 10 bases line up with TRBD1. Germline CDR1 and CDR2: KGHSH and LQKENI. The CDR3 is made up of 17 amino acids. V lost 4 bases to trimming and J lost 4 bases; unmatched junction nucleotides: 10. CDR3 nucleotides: TGTGCCAGCTCACAGGACAGGGGGGCCCAGATTTACAATGAGCAGTTCTTC. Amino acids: CASSQDRGAQIYNEQFF. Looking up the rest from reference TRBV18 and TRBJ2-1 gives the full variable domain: NAGVMQNPRHLVRRRGQEARLRCSPMKGHSHVYWYRQLPEEGLKFMVYLQKENIIDESGMPKERFSAEFPKEGPSILRIQQVVRGDSAAYFCASSQDRGAQIYNEQFFGPGTRLTVL.

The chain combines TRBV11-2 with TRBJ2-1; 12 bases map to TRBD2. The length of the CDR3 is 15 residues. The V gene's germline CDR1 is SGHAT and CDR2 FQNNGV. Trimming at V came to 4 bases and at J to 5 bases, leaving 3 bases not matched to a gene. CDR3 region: CASSWTSGADNEQFF. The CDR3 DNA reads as TGTGCCAGCAGCTGGACTAGCGGGGCGGACAATGAGCAGTTCTTC.

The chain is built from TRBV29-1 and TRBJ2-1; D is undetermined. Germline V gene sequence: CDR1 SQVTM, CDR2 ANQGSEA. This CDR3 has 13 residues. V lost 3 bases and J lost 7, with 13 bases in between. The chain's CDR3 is CSVDQRLLNEQFF. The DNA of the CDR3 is TGCAGCGTTGATCAGAGGCTGTTAAATGAGCAGTTCTTC.

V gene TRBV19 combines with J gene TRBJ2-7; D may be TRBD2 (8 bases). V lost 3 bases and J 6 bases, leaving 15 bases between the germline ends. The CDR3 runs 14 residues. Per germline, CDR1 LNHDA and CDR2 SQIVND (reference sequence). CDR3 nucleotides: TGTGCCAGTAGTATTAGCGGGACAGCGGCCGAGCAGTACTTC. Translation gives CASSISGTAAEQYF.

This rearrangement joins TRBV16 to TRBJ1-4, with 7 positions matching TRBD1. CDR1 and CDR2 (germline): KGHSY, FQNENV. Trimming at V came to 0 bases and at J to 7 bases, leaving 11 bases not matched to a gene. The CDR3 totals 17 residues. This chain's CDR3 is CASSQSNRGGLGEKLFF. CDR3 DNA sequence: TGTGCCAGCAGCCAATCCAACAGGGGAGGCTTGGGTGAAAAACTGTTTTTT. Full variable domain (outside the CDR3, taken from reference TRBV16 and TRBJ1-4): GEEVAQTPKHLVRGEGQKAKLYCAPIKGHSYVFWYQQVLKNEFKFLISFQNENVFDETGMPKERFSAKCLPNSPCSLEIQATKLEDSAVYFCASSQSNRGGLGEKLFFGSGTQLSVL.

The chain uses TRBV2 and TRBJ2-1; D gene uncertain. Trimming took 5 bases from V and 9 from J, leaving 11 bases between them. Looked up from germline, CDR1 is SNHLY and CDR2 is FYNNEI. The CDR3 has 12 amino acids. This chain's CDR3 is CASSNLETEQFF. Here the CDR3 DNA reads TGTGCCAGCAGTAATTTGGAGACTGAGCAGTTCTTC.